This TCR beta chain is from a study of shared clonotypes between healthy human individuals. Overall study context: With ages of 18 to 49, the donors were two women and a few men. Study-wide results and limits: Exclusively blood specimens were collected; tissue repertoires likely differ.

Libraries were prepared by immunoSEQ multiplex PCR; TCRdb keeps only in-frame clonotypes and omits some of them. The sample records about 2 million clones, 85% to 95% being singletons. Germline CDR1 and CDR2: SGHRS and YFSETQ. The junction had 1 base not matched to a gene; V was cut back by 5 bases and J by 5 bases. CDR3 length: 13 amino acids. To note about this clone: Its matching antigen is unknown.

The clonotype originates from a man aged 18 to 29 in good health. The sequencing sample was made of naive CD4+ T cells sorted from blood. As to subset: CD45RA+ positively selected. The chain uses TRBV5-1 and TRBJ1-6; TRBD1 matches at 7 bases. In nucleotides, the CDR3 is TGCGCCAGCAGTGGACAGGATAATTCACCCCTCCACTTT. Its translation: CASSGQDNSPLHF.